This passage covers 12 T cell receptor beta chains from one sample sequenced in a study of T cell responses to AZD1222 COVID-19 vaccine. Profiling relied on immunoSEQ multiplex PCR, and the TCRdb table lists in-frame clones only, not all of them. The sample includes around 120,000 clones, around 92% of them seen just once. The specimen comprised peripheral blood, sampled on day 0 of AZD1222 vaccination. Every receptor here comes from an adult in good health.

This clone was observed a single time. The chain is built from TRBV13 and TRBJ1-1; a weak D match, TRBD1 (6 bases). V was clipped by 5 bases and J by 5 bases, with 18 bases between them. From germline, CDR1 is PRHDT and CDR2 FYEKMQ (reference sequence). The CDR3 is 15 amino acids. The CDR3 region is CASSTTPGGGTEAFF. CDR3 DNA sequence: TGTGCCAGCAGCACCACCCCGGGGGGCGGGACTGAAGCTTTCTTT.

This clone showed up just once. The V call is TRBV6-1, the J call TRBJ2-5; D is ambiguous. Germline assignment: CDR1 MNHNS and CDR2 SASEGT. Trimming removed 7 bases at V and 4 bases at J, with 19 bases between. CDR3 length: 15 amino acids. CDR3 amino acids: CASNTRAPEVETQYF. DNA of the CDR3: TGTGCCAGCAACACCCGGGCCCCTGAGGTAGAGACCCAGTACTTC.

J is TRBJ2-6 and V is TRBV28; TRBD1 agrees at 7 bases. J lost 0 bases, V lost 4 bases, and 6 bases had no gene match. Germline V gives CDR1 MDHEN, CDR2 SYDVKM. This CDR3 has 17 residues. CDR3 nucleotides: TGTGCCAGCAGTTCCCCGACAGGGCTCTCTGGGGCCAACGTCCTGACTTTC. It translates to CASSSPTGLSGANVLTF.

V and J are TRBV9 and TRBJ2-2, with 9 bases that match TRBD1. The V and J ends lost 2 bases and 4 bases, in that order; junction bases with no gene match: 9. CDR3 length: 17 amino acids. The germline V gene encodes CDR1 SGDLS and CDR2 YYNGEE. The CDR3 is CASSVGRRTGATGELFF. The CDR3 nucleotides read TGTGCCAGCAGCGTGGGTAGACGGACAGGGGCCACCGGGGAGCTGTTTTTT.

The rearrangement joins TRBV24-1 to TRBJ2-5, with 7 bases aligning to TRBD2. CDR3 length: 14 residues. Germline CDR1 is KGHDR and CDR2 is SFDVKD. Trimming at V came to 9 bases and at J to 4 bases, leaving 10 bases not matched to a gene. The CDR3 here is CATSPATGGETQYF. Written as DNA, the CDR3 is TGTGCCACCTCCCCCGCAACGGGGGGAGAGACCCAGTACTTC.

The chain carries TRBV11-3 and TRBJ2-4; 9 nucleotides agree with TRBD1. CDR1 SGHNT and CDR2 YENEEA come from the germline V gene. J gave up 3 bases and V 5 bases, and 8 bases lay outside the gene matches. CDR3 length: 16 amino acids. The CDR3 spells CASSRGQGEDKNIQYF. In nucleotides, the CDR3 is TGTGCCAGCAGCAGGGGACAGGGCGAGGACAAAAACATTCAGTACTTC.

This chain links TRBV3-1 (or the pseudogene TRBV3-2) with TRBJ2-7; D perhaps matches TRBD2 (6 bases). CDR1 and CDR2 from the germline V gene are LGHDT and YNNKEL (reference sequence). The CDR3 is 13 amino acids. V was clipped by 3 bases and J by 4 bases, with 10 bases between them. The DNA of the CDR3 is TGTGCCAGCAGCCACTCGGAGGGATACGAGCAGTACTTC. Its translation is CASSHSEGYEQYF.

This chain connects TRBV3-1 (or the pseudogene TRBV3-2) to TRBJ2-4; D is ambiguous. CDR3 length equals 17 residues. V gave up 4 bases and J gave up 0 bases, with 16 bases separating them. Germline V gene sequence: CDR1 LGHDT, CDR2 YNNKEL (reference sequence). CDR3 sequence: CASSLGRGPLAKNIQYF. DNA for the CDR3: TGTGCCAGCAGCCTCGGACGCGGTCCGTTAGCCAAAAACATTCAGTACTTC.

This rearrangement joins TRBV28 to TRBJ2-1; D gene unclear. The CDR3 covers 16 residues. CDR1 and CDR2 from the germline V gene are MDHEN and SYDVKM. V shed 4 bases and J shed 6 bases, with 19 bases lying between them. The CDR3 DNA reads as TGTGCCAGCAGTTCGTTCGTCCGTGCCCAAGGCAATGAGCAGTTCTTC. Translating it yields CASSSFVRAQGNEQFF.

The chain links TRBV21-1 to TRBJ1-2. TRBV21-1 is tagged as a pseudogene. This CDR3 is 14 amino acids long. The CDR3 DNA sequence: TGTGCCAGCAGCAAAGTAGCAGGCTACTATGGCTACACCTTC. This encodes CASSKVAGYYGYTF.

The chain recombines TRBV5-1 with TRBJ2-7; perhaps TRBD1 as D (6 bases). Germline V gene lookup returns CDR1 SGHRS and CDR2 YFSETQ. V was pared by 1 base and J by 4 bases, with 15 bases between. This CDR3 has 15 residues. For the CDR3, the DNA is TGCGCCAGCAGCTTGACCGGACAGAGACCTTACGAGCAGTACTTC. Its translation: CASSLTGQRPYEQYF.

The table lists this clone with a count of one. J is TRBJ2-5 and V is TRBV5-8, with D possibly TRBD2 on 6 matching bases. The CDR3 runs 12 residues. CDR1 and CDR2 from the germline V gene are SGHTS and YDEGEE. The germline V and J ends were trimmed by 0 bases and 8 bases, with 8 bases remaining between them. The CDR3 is CASSLVGSTQYF. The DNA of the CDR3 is TGTGCCAGCAGCTTGGTCGGGAGCACCCAGTACTTC.